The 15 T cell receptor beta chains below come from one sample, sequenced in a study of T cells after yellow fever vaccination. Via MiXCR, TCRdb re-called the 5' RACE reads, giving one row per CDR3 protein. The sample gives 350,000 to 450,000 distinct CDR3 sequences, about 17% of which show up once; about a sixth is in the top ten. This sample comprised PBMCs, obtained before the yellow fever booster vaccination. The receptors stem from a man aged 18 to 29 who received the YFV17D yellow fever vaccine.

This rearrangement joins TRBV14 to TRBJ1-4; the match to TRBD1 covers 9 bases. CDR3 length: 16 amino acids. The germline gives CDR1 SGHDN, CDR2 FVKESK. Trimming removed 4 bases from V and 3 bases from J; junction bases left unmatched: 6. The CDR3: CASSRLGQGANEKLFF. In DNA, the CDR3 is TGTGCCAGCAGCCGGTTGGGACAGGGTGCTAATGAAAAACTGTTTTTT.

The CDR3 DNA reads as TGTGCCATCGCTAGCGGGGGGACCCAAGAGACCCAGTACTTC. This codes for CAIASGGTQETQYF. The chain combines TRBV10-3 with TRBJ2-5; 11 bases map to TRBD2. The CDR3 is 14 amino acids. Trimming took 8 bases from V and 1 from J; bases not matched to a gene: 3. The germline gives CDR1 ENHRY, CDR2 SYGVKD.

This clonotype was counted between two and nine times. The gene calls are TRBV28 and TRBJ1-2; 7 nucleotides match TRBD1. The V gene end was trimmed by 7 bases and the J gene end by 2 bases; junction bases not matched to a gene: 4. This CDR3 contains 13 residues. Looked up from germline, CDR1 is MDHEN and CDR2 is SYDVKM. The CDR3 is CASKAGGNYGYTF. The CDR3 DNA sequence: TGTGCCAGCAAAGCAGGGGGAAACTATGGCTACACCTTC.

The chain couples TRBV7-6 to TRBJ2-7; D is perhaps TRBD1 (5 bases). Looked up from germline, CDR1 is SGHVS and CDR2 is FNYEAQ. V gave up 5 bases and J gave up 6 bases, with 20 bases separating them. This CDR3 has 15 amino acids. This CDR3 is CASSPDWVQGGEQYF. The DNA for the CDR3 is TGTGCCAGCAGCCCAGATTGGGTTCAGGGCGGCGAGCAGTACTTC.

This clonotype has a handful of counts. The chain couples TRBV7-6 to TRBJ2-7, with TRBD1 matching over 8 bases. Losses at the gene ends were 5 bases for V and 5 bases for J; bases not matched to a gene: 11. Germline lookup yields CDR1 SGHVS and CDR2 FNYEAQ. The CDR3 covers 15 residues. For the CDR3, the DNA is TGTGCCAGCAGCCTTTCGACAGGGGTTTTAAACGAGCAGTACTTC. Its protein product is CASSLSTGVLNEQYF.

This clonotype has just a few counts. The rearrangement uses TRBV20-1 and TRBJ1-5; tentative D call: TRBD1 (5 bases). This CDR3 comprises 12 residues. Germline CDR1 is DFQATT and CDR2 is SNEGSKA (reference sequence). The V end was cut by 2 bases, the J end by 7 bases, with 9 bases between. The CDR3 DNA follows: TGCAGTGCTAGAAGGGGTGGGCAGCCCCAGCATTTT. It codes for CSARRGGQPQHF.

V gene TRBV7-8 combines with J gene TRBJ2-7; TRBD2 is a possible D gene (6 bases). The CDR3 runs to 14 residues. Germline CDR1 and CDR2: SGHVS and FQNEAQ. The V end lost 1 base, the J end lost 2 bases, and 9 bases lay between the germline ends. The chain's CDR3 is CASSLVGRTYEQYV. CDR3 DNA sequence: TGTGCCAGCAGCTTAGTTGGGAGGACCTACGAGCAGTACGTC.

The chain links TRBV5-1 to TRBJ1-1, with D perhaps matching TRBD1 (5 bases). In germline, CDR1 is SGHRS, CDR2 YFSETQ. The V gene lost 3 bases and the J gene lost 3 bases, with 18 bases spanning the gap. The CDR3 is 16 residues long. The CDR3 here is CASSSLGGFGDTEAFF. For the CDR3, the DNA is TGCGCCAGCAGCTCTCTCGGGGGGTTTGGGGACACTGAAGCTTTCTTT.

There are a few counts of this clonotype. The CDR3, as DNA: TGTGCCAGCAGTCTGGGGCCCGCGGCCAATGAGCAGTTCTTC. Translation: CASSLGPAANEQFF. The V call is TRBV6-2 or TRBV6-3, the J call TRBJ2-1; a weak D match, TRBD1 (5 bases). The CDR3 runs to 14 residues. Per the germline V gene, CDR1 is MNHEY and CDR2 is SVGEGT. The V end lost 5 bases, the J end lost 6 bases, and 14 bases lay between the germline ends.

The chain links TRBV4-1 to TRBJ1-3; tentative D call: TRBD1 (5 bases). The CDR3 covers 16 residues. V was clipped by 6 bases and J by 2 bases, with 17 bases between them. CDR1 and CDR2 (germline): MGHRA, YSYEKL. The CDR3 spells CASRKGVGMTGNTIYF. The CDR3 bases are TGCGCCAGCAGGAAAGGGGTGGGGATGACTGGAAACACCATATATTTT.

As DNA, the CDR3 is TGTGCCAGCAGCGTAGCGGTGACAGGGGTACGCAATGAGCAGTTCTTC. This translates into CASSVAVTGVRNEQFF. The chain uses TRBV9 and TRBJ2-1; 8 nucleotides align to TRBD1. The CDR3 sequence is 16 residues long. CDR1 is SGDLS, CDR2 YYNGEE, per germline. V lost 0 bases to trimming and J lost 6 bases; unmatched junction nucleotides: 8. The full variable domain, with the rest looked up from reference TRBV9 and TRBJ2-1, is DSGVTQTPKHLITATGQRVTLRCSPRSGDLSVYWYQQSLDQGLQFLIQYYNGEERAKGNILERFSAQQFPDLHSELNLSSLELGDSALYFCASSVAVTGVRNEQFFGPGTRLTVL.

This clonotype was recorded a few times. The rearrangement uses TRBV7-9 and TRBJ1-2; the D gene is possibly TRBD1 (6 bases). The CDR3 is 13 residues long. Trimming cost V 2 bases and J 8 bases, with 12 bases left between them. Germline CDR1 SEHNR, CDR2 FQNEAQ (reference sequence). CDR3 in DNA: TGTGCCAGCAGCTTAACAGGGTTGGGCGGCTACACCTTC. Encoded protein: CASSLTGLGGYTF.

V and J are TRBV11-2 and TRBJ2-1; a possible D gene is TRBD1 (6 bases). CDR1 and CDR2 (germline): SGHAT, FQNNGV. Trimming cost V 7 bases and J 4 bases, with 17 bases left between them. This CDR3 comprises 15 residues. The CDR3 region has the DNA TGTGCCAGCACCGTTGAGACAGGTCCTTACAATGAGCAGTTCTTC. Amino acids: CASTVETGPYNEQFF. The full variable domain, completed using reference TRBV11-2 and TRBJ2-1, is EAGVAQSPRYKIIEKRQSVAFWCNPISGHATLYWYQQILGQGPKLLIQFQNNGVVDDSQLPKDRFSAERLKGVDSTLKIQPAKLEDSAVYLCASTVETGPYNEQFFGPGTRLTVL.

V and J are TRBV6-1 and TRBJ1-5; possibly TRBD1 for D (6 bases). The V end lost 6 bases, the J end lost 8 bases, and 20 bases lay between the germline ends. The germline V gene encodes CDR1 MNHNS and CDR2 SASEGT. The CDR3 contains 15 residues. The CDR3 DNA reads TGTGCCAGCAGCGGTGGGACAATCGGATGGGAGCCCCAGCATTTT. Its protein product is CASSGGTIGWEPQHF.

CDR3 in amino acids: CSARDLRDRGQPQHF. CDR3 in DNA: TGCAGTGCTAGAGATCTGCGAGACAGGGGTCAGCCCCAGCATTTT. The chain employs TRBV20-1 and TRBJ1-5; 8 bases fit TRBD1. This CDR3 contains 15 residues. Germline V lookup: CDR1 DFQATT, CDR2 SNEGSKA (reference sequence). The V and J ends lost 0 bases and 6 bases, in that order; junction bases with no gene match: 7.